The following is a T cell receptor beta chain sequence with its context. The antigen it binds to is not known. Per-base qualities were not stored, and no clone one base away is much larger. This entry belongs to a study of brain T cells in children with intractable seizures (dated by TCRdb to about 2021). At the level of the whole study: As a first screen for immune gene transcripts, resected brain tissue from a few dozen pediatric epilepsy surgery cases was run on a NanoString immunology panel. Among the roughly 12 selected surgery cases, pre-surgery blood was additionally sequenced for eight, leaving four cases with brain tissue only.

The time point label, as the study defines it: resected brain tissue, or blood drawn just prior to surgery. The surgery cases with the highest brain T cell transcript signatures were chosen for TCR beta chain sequencing of brain tissue, and also of blood when blood was available. Before surgery, patients had received at least one anti-epileptic drug. TCR-sequenced patients were children with drug-resistant epilepsy due to tuberous sclerosis complex, focal cortical dysplasia, Rasmussen encephalitis or hemimegalencephaly. Blood was drawn right before the epilepsy surgery. Bulk genomic DNA was isolated from unsorted brain tissue and whole blood using the Monarch genomic DNA purification kit. The junction carries 9 bases between V and J, which are trimmed by 3 bases and 1 base respectively. The germline V gene (reference sequence) specifies SEHNR as CDR1 and FQNEAQ as CDR2. The CDR3 runs 14 residues from the cysteine to the phenylalanine. This entry keeps only the CDR3 DNA: 42 bases, framed from base 1.

TCR beta chain sequences were generated from genomic DNA using the immunoSEQ assay. On the authors' methods: Any CDR3 sequence that did not begin with the conserved framework cysteine at position 104 was removed by hand. To get clonality, the normalized Shannon's Diversity Index was subtracted from one, giving values from 0 (maximal diversity) to 1 (oligoclonal). To check whether a given CDR3 had different frequencies in two samples, for example brain versus blood, chi-squared comparison-of-proportions tests were used. Public clonotypes were identified by searching immuneACCESS, and similarity to known antiviral clonotypes was assessed with the VDJdb browser. TCRdb stores this immuneACCESS table with in-frame sequences only. Part of the clones is absent; in the studies checked, under half of the shortfall reflects unresolved V genes, and no reason is known for the rest. V, J and clone size are those of that table, while D and trimming were read from the DNA. Recorded for this sample are about 110,000 clones; 90% to 95% of them occurred a single time. Approximately 3.9% of the sample comes from the top ten.

The investigation overall reported the following: Because sequencing depth differed between pre- and post-surgery blood, the absence of clones from the pre-surgery sample may reflect undersampling. Viral specificity was inferred solely from CDR3 sequence similarity, and the HCMV serostatus of the patients was not known.

The receptor chain draws on TRBV7-9 and TRBJ2-5, and perhaps TRBD2 as D gene, on 5 matching bases. The sample here was peripheral blood, taken at surgery. The TCR originated in a boy in the first two years of life with hemimegalencephaly and intractable seizures. Read as DNA, the sequence is TGTGCCAGCAGCTTGGCGGGTGGCCAAGAGACCCAGTACTTC. This translates into CASSLAGGQETQYF. Where the CDR3 stops, the reference TRBV7-9 and TRBJ2-5 genes take over; the full variable domain is DTGVSQNPRHKITKRGQNVTFRCDPISEHNRLYWYRQTLGQGPEFLTYFQNEAQLEKSRLLSDRFSAERPKGSFSTLEIQRTEQGDSAMYLCASSLAGGQETQYFGPGTRLLVL.